This T cell receptor beta chain was sequenced in a study of brain T cells in children with intractable seizures. Produced via immunoSEQ multiplex PCR; TCRdb's table is partial and in-frame only. The sample has some 64,000 clones, roughly 95% seen once; the top ten hold more than 0.35%. The V and J ends lost 1 base and 2 bases respectively, with 9 bases between them. This CDR3 comprises 14 residues. Germline CDR1 is MGHRA and CDR2 is YSYEKL. This chain connects TRBV4-1 to TRBJ2-7; D is uncertain. The sequencing here drew on peripheral blood, taken at surgery. The TCR originated in a boy in the first two years of life with focal cortical dysplasia and intractable seizures. The CDR3 DNA sequence: TGCGCCAGCAGCCAAGTCAGTAGCCCCTACGAGCAGTACTTC. Translating it yields CASSQVSSPYEQYF.